This T cell receptor (beta chain) was identified in a study of beta chain features in type 1 diabetes (dated by TCRdb to 2017 to 2018). Some background on the complete study: No differences in mean age, gender distribution, total cell number or subset yield were found between patients and healthy donors. A total of 107,917,701 sorted cells were examined across all samples, and the number of cells per subset was strongly correlated with RNA yield. The study compared the TCRB repertoires of sorted circulating CD4+ T cell subsets in recently diagnosed type 1 diabetes patients with those in matched healthy donors. Naive and central memory subsets were obtained from all 28 donors, but regulatory and stem cell-like memory subsets were isolated from only 8 patients and roughly eight healthy donors.

A single peripheral blood draw of about 116 mL on average was collected from each donor into heparinised tubes. Using a panel that included CD45RO, CCR7, CD25, CD127, CD95 and CD27, naive, central memory, regulatory and stem cell-like memory CD4+ T cells were sorted on a BD FACSAria II. A purity above 95% was achieved for all sorted populations. PBMCs were isolated right away by Lymphoprep density gradient centrifugation and were stained directly, without culture. So that batch effects would be minimized, each experiment stained and sorted samples in pairs, pairing one healthy donor with one patient. As for this clone: The antigen this receptor binds is unknown. One base away there is no much larger clone; base qualities are not given.

From cysteine to phenylalanine, the CDR3 is 15 amino acids long. Only CDR3 DNA is held: 45 bases, read in frame from base 1. The germline V gene supplies CDR1 MNHEY and CDR2 SVGAGI. V has 4 bases trimmed and J has 0 bases trimmed; junction bases matching no gene number 5. The High Capacity cDNA Reverse Transcription Kit was used to reverse transcribe all of the isolated RNA, meaning that expressed TCRB transcripts were what got sequenced. Deep immunoSEQ sequencing was applied to naive, central memory and regulatory T cell samples, giving an average of around 4 million total reads per sample. After sorted cells were lysed in RLT buffer, RNA was extracted with DNase-treated RNeasy Micro or Mini kits, with the choice depending on cell number. To prevent cross-contamination, every cell subset was processed on its own, while patient and healthy donor samples were processed together. Using the immunoSEQ multiplex PCR, TCRB sequences were amplified from cDNA into 87-bp fragments spanning the CDR3 region. Amplicons were sequenced on the Illumina HiSeq platform. Processing in the source paper ran as follows. Synthetic template baselines were used to correct PCR bias computationally, reads within Hamming distance 2 were collapsed, and singletons that could not be merged were discarded. Reads were aligned against IMGT so that V, D and J genes, CDR3 length and insertions or deletions at six rearrangement sites could be assigned. Within each subset, clonotype counts were normalized to sorted cell number, and only after that were true diversity and Gini coefficients computed with the tcR R package. The overlap coefficient, calculated on TCRB nucleotide sequences, was used to measure repertoire sharing. Out-of-frame TCRB sequences from naive cells were analyzed to stand in for the pre-selection repertoire. Here the immuneACCESS table is served through TCRdb, limited to in-frame sequences with V and J called. Missing clones are a known gap in these copies; in checked studies unresolved V genes cover under half, and the rest lacks a known reason. Clone size and V and J calls were adopted from that table, with D and trimming inferred from the DNA. Recorded for this sample are some 350,000 clones; less than 15% of them occurred a single time. The top ten clones comprise about 0.015% of the sample.

Study-level results and caveats: Shorter templates might have been favored by PCR, but patient and control samples were amplified and corrected together, so both groups would have been affected equally by any skew. Because the HLA sub-analyses included only small numbers of individuals, any influence of HLA type on TCRB rearrangement was left unresolved. Fewer insertions and more nucleotide deletions at VDJ recombination sites were observed in patients with type 1 diabetes, implying thymic rearrangement abnormalities. Because cDNA rather than genomic DNA was sequenced, highly expressing activated cells could have been over-represented, although no difference in activation and CD3 levels was found between groups. A moderate but significant shortening of TCRB CDR3 length was observed in type 1 diabetes patients in all four CD4+ subsets. Naive, central memory and regulatory TCRB repertoires appeared to be more similar among patients than among healthy donors.

This clonotype was sampled from a woman aged 18-29 years with type 1 diabetes. Material for sequencing was naive CD4+ T cells from blood. This specimen's cell subset or site label, interpreted: true naive CD4+ T cells. The rearrangement joined TRBV6-5 to TRBJ1-1, with TRBD1 matching 7 junction bases. The nucleotide sequence reads as follows: TGTGCCAGCAGTTCTCCGACAGGGTTGAACACTGAAGCTTTCTTT. Its product reads: CASSSPTGLNTEAFF.